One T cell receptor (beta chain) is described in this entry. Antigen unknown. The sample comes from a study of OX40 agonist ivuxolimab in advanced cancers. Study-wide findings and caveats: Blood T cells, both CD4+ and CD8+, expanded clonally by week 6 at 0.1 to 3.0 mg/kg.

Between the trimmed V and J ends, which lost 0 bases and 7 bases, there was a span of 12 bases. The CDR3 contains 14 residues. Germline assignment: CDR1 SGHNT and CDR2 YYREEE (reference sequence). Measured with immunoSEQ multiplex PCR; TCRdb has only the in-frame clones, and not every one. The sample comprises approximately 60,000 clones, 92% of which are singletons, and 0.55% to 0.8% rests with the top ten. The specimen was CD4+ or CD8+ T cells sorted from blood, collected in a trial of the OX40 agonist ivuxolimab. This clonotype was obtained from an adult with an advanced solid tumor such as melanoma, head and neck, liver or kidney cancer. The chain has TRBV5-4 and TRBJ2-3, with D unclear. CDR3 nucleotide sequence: TGTGCCAGCAGCTTGGCCAGGCATCCAAATACGCAGTATTTT. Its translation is CASSLARHPNTQYF.